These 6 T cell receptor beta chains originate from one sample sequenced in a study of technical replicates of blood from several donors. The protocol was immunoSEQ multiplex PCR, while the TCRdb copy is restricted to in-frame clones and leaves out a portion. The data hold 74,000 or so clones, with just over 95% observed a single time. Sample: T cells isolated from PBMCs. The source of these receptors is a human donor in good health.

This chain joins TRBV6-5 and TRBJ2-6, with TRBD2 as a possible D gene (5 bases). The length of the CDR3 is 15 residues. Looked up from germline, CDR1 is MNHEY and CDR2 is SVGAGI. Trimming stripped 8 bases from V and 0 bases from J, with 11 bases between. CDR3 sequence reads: CASLGGLSGANVLTF. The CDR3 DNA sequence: TGTGCCAGCTTAGGCGGACTCTCTGGGGCCAACGTCCTGACTTTC.

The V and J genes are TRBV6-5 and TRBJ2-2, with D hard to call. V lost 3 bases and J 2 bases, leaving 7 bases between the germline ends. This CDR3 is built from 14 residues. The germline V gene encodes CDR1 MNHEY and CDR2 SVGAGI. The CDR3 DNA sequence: TGTGCCAGCAGTTATGACTCCAACACCGGGGAGCTGTTTTTT. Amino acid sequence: CASSYDSNTGELFF.

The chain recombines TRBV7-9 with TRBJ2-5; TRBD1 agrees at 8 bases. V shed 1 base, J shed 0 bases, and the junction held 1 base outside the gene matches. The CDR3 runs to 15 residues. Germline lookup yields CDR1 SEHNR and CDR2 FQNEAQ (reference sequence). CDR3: CASSLGDRYQETQYF. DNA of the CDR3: TGTGCCAGCAGCTTAGGGGACAGGTACCAAGAGACCCAGTACTTC. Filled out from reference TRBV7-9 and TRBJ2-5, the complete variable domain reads DTGVSQNPRHKITKRGQNVTFRCDPISEHNRLYWYRQTLGQGPEFLTYFQNEAQLEKSRLLSDRFSAERPKGSFSTLEIQRTEQGDSAMYLCASSLGDRYQETQYFGPGTRLLVL.

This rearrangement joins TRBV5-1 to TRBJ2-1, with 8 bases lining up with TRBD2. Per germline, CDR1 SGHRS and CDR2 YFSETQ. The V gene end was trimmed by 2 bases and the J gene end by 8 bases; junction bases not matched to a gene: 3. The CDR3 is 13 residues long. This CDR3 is CASSFTGGDEQFF. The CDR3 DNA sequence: TGCGCCAGCAGCTTTACGGGGGGGGATGAGCAGTTCTTC.

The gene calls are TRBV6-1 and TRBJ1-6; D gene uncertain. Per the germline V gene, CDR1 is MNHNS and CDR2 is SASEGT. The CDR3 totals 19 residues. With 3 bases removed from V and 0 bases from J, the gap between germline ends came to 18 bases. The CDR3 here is CASSDQMAGSSSYNSPLHF. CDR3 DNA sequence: TGTGCCAGCAGTGATCAGATGGCAGGCTCGAGCTCCTATAATTCACCCCTCCACTTT.

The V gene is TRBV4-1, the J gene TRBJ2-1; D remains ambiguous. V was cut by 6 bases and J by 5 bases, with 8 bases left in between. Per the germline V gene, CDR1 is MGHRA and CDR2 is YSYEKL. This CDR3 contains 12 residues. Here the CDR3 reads CASSRVHNEQFF. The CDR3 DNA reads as TGCGCCAGCAGTCGAGTTCACAATGAGCAGTTCTTC.